The entry below gives a single T cell receptor (beta chain) sequence along with its context. Per the study methods: The authors estimated nucleated cell counts from reference gene primer amplification. Only in-frame clones appear in the TCRdb table, and some are missing; sequencing was by immunoSEQ multiplex PCR. Clonal size and the V and J genes are those of that table, whereas D and trimming came from the DNA. The repertoire has fewer than 85,000 clones, roughly 85% of them found once; the top ten carry around 27%. The sample comes from a study of blood T cell repertoires in COVID-19. For the study at large: Material from acute and convalescent COVID-19 was sourced from the United States, Italy and Spain. In each case, the material was cDNA or gDNA derived from T cells, B-cell-depleted T cells, or PBMCs.

Germline V gives CDR1 MNHEY, CDR2 SVGAGI. This CDR3 is 14 amino acids long. Trimming took 4 bases from V and 4 from J; bases not matched to a gene: 6. The chain links TRBV6-5 to TRBJ2-7; 8 bases match TRBD1. This sequence originates from a man aged 60-69 years with active or convalescent COVID-19. Sequencing input: peripheral blood. CDR3 residues: CASSSTGDLYEQYF. The CDR3 DNA follows: TGTGCCAGCAGTTCGACAGGGGATTTATACGAGCAGTACTTC.